The T cell receptor beta chain described here comes from a study of blood T cells in healthy people across ages. Whole-study findings and limits: Older age coincided with a roughly linear decline in TCR beta diversity per million T cells.

This clonotype was seen many times. Its antigen is currently unknown. This CDR3 has 14 residues. V was clipped by 3 bases and J by 3 bases, with 15 bases between them. Germline V gives CDR1 DFQATT, CDR2 SNEGSKA (reference sequence). Primers used in a second PCR of roughly 6 to 12 cycles were a sample-barcoded 5' primer and a J-beta primer mix. Every cDNA molecule carried a tag from a template-switch adaptor bearing 12 random nucleotides. One entry per CDR3 protein, called by TCRdb with MiXCR from the 5' RACE reads. The repertoire holds 1.5 million to 2 million distinct CDR3 sequences, with roughly 27% as singletons. Caucasian individuals from Russia who were healthy and aged about 6 to 95 acted as donors. Each individual donor underwent a draw of ten milliliters of peripheral blood.

The chain combines TRBV20-1 with TRBJ2-7, with D possibly being TRBD2 (6 bases). Material: blood. The source is a woman under 40 in good health. CDR3 sequence (DNA): TGCAGTGCTAGTTGGCCGGGGGAGGACTACGAGCAGTACTTC. Its protein is CSASWPGEDYEQYF.